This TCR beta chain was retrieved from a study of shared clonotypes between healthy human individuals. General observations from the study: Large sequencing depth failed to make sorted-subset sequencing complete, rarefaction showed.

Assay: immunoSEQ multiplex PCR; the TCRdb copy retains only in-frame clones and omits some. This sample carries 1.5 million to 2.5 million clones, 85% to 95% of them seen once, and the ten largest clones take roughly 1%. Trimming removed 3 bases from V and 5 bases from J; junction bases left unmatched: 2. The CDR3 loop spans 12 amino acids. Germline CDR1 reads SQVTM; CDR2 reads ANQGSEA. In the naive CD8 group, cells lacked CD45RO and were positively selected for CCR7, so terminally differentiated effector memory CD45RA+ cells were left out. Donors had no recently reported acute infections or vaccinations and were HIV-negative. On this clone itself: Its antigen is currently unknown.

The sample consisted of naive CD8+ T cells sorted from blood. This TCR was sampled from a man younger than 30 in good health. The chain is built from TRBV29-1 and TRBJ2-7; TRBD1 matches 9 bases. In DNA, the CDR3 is TGCAGCGTTGAGACAGGGGGGAACGAGCAGTACTTC. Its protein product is CSVETGGNEQYF.